What follows are 32 T cell receptor beta chains derived from one specimen sequenced in a study of blood T cell repertoires in COVID-19. The repertoire was sequenced with immunoSEQ multiplex PCR; TCRdb's copy has only in-frame clones and lacks some. There are roughly 150,000 clones in the sample; just under 90% occur only once, and approximately 9.9% lies in the top ten. What was sequenced was peripheral blood. Receptor source: a woman older than 75 with acute or convalescent COVID-19.

The chain employs TRBV3-1 (or the pseudogene TRBV3-2) and TRBJ2-5; maybe TRBD2 (6 bases). This CDR3 is 14 amino acids long. Germline CDR1 and CDR2: LGHDT and YNNKEL (reference sequence). V shed 3 bases and J shed 1 base, with 9 bases lying between them. The CDR3 DNA sequence: TGTGCCAGCAGCCAGGCGGGGCTCCAAGAGACCCAGTACTTC. Its protein is CASSQAGLQETQYF.

The chain carries TRBV19 and TRBJ1-5; D unclear. Germline V gene lookup returns CDR1 LNHDA and CDR2 SQIVND (reference sequence). V was cut by 6 bases and J by 1 base, with 13 bases left in between. The CDR3 extends over 15 amino acids. In DNA, the CDR3 is TGTGCCAGTAGGACCCAGACACTGAGCAATCAGCCCCAGCATTTT. Translated, it gives CASRTQTLSNQPQHF.

Points on this clone: A junction boundary mismatches the germline segment, possibly from a read error. This chain joins TRBV7-7 and TRBJ2-2; a weak D match, TRBD2 (6 bases). Germline lookup yields CDR1 SSHAT and CDR2 FNYEAQ (reference sequence). This CDR3 is built from 14 residues. The CDR3 here is CASSLGGGTGELFF. CDR3 sequence (DNA): TGTGCTAGCAGCCTGGGGGGAGGCACCGGGGAGCTGTTTTTT.

This chain joins TRBV10-3 and TRBJ2-7; 8 bases are shared with TRBD1. The CDR3 consists of 14 residues. V shed 4 bases and J 2 bases; nucleotides not matched to a gene: 4. Germline CDR1 and CDR2: ENHRY and SYGVKD. The CDR3 region is CAISGGQGTYEQYF. The DNA of the CDR3 is TGTGCCATCAGTGGAGGACAGGGCACCTACGAGCAGTACTTC.

The count of this clone is one. The V gene is TRBV9, the J gene TRBJ1-3, with D unclear. Germline lookup yields CDR1 SGDLS and CDR2 YYNGEE. Trimming shortened V by 0 bases and J by 8 bases, and 9 bases separated the two germline ends. This CDR3 is 13 amino acids long. The CDR3 region has the DNA TGTGCCAGCAGCGTAGGAGGATCCCACACCATATATTTT. Encoded protein: CASSVGGSHTIYF.

The chain recombines TRBV4-3 with TRBJ1-2, with TRBD1 matching 8 bases. The CDR3 contains 16 residues. V lost 0 bases and J lost 3; bases outside the gene matches: 6. Germline loops: CDR1 LGHNA, CDR2 YSLEER. DNA of the CDR3: TGCGCCAGCAGCCAAGATCCAGGGGGCCTTTACTATGGCTACACCTTC. Translation: CASSQDPGGLYYGYTF.

The chain recombines TRBV18 with TRBJ1-4; 9 bases fit TRBD1. Per the germline V gene, CDR1 is KGHSH and CDR2 is LQKENI. The CDR3 runs 14 residues. J gave up 7 bases and V 4 bases, and 4 bases lay outside the gene matches. The DNA of the CDR3 is TGTGCCAGCTCACGGACAGGGGAAGCTGAAAAACTGTTTTTT. Translation gives CASSRTGEAEKLFF.

This chain links TRBV7-3 with TRBJ2-2; the D is unclear. In germline, CDR1 is SGHTA, CDR2 FQGTGA. The V and J ends lost 2 bases and 4 bases respectively, with 11 bases between them. The CDR3 sequence is 15 residues long. The DNA of the CDR3 is TGTGCCAGCAGCTTATCTCCGTCAGGCACCGGGGAGCTGTTTTTT. This codes for CASSLSPSGTGELFF.

The gene calls are TRBV5-1 and TRBJ2-5, with D possibly being TRBD2 (6 bases). Germline loops: CDR1 SGHRS, CDR2 YFSETQ. V lost 0 bases and J lost 5, with 11 bases in between. CDR3 length equals 14 residues. The CDR3 bases are TGCGCCAGCAGCTTGGTTGCGGGAAGTGAGACCCAGTACTTC. Translation: CASSLVAGSETQYF.

The chain couples TRBV9 to TRBJ1-1; D gene unclear. This CDR3 has 13 amino acids. With 1 base removed from V and 1 base from J, the gap between germline ends came to 5 bases. Germline-derived CDR1 and CDR2 are SGDLS and YYNGEE. CDR3 nucleotide sequence: TGTGCCAGCAGCGTAACAGCGAACACTGAAGCTTTCTTT. This translates into CASSVTANTEAFF.

The V call is TRBV7-2, the J call TRBJ2-3; perhaps TRBD2 as D (7 bases). Germline V gene lookup returns CDR1 SGHTA and CDR2 FQGNSA. The length of the CDR3 is 15 residues. Deletions cut 0 bases from V and 2 bases from J, with 9 bases between. CDR3 region: CASSLAGGPTDTQYF. CDR3 DNA: TGTGCCAGCAGCTTAGCGGGGGGGCCCACAGATACGCAGTATTTT.

The chain employs TRBV7-9 and TRBJ2-1; the D gene is possibly TRBD1 (6 bases). The CDR3 is made up of 14 amino acids. Germline CDR1 reads SEHNR; CDR2 reads FQNEAQ (reference sequence). Trimming stripped 4 bases from V and 9 bases from J, with 16 bases between. CDR3 nucleotide sequence: TGTGCCAGCAGCTCGTCCCGGGACATTAGTGAGCAGTTCTTC. Translated: CASSSSRDISEQFF.

The table lists this clone with a count of one. The rearrangement uses TRBV7-8 and TRBJ1-5, with 10 bases aligning to TRBD1. Germline lookup yields CDR1 SGHVS and CDR2 FQNEAQ. The V gene end was trimmed by 3 bases and the J gene end by 3 bases; junction bases not matched to a gene: 5. CDR3 length equals 16 residues. The CDR3 region is CASSLTGGFNNQPQHF. As DNA, the CDR3 is TGTGCCAGCAGCTTGACAGGGGGCTTTAACAATCAGCCCCAGCATTTT.

J is TRBJ1-2 and V is TRBV4-1, with D unresolved. The CDR3 extends over 15 amino acids. The V end lost 1 base, the J end lost 7 bases, and 16 bases lay between the germline ends. Germline CDR1 is MGHRA and CDR2 is YSYEKL. The DNA for the CDR3 is TGCGCCAGCAGCCAAGCTTTGAACGGGGAGGGTGGCTACACCTTC. Encoded protein: CASSQALNGEGGYTF.

The chain employs TRBV10-3 and TRBJ1-1; 9 bases line up with TRBD1. The CDR3 has 14 residues. Per the germline V gene, CDR1 is ENHRY and CDR2 is SYGVKD. The V and J ends lost 0 bases and 7 bases, in that order; junction bases with no gene match: 3. Here the CDR3 reads CAISESGTGREAFF. In nucleotides, the CDR3 is TGTGCCATCAGTGAGTCCGGGACAGGGCGTGAAGCTTTCTTT.

The chain carries TRBV7-9 and TRBJ1-1; D might be TRBD1 (5 bases). V was trimmed by 5 bases and J by 0 bases, leaving 16 bases between them. Germline V gives CDR1 SEHNR, CDR2 FQNEAQ (reference sequence). This CDR3 comprises 16 residues. The chain's CDR3 is CASSNRQRGMNTEAFF. For the CDR3, the DNA is TGTGCCAGCAGCAACCGACAGCGCGGTATGAACACTGAAGCTTTCTTT.

This clone was seen a handful of times. The chain uses TRBV15 and TRBJ1-1; 7 nucleotides agree with TRBD1. CDR3 size: 15 residues. Looked up from germline, CDR1 is LNHNV and CDR2 is YYDKDF (reference sequence). The junction had 8 bases not matched to a gene; V was cut back by 0 bases and J by 7 bases. The CDR3 loop reads CATSRDLGTENEAFF. The CDR3 DNA reads as TGTGCCACCAGCAGAGATCTTGGGACAGAGAATGAAGCTTTCTTT.

The rearrangement links TRBV5-1 to TRBJ1-2; no reliable D call. The ends were cut back, 6 bases at V and 2 bases at J, with 17 bases in the middle. The CDR3 contains 15 residues. Germline lookup yields CDR1 SGHRS and CDR2 YFSETQ. The CDR3 DNA follows: TGCGCCAGCACCCCGAACCCCGGAGCCAACTATGGCTACACCTTC. Translating gives CASTPNPGANYGYTF. Together with reference TRBV5-1 and TRBJ1-2, the CDR3 gives the full variable domain: KAGVTQTPRYLIKTRGQQVTLSCSPISGHRSVSWYQQTPGQGLQFLFEYFSETQRNKGNFPGRFSGRQFSNSRSEMNVSTLELGDSALYLCASTPNPGANYGYTFGSGTRLTVV.

The V and J genes are TRBV9 and TRBJ1-2, with 7 bases matching TRBD1. The V segment lost 2 bases and the J segment 2 bases; nucleotides outside the gene matches: 6. The CDR3 covers 15 residues. The V gene's germline CDR1 is SGDLS and CDR2 YYNGEE. CDR3 amino acids: CASSVRVGQNYGYTF. The CDR3 nucleotides read TGTGCCAGCAGCGTTAGAGTGGGACAGAACTATGGCTACACCTTC.

This chain connects TRBV18 to TRBJ1-1; TRBD1 aligns across 7 bases. The CDR3 is made up of 16 amino acids. CDR1 is KGHSH and CDR2 is LQKENI in the germline V gene. The ends lost 2 bases at V and 6 bases at J; junction bases unmatched: 12. This CDR3 is CASSPNQGGASPEAFF. CDR3 coding DNA: TGTGCCAGCTCACCAAATCAAGGGGGCGCTTCCCCTGAAGCTTTCTTT.

This clone has just a few counts. The rearrangement links TRBV5-1 to TRBJ1-6, with D perhaps matching TRBD1 (5 bases). The germline V and J ends were trimmed by 2 bases and 10 bases, with 13 bases remaining between them. Germline V gene lookup returns CDR1 SGHRS and CDR2 YFSETQ. The CDR3 covers 14 residues. The CDR3 coding sequence is TGCGCCAGCAGCTTTGGGGGGGAGGGCTCACCCCTCCACTTT. Translation: CASSFGGEGSPLHF.

V is TRBV27 and J is TRBJ2-2, with 8 positions matching TRBD1. The germline gives CDR1 MNHEY, CDR2 SMNVEV (reference sequence). J was trimmed by 7 bases and V by 1 base; bases with no gene match: 11. The CDR3 runs 17 residues. CDR3 amino acids: CASSLFGWSGGSGELFF. The CDR3, as DNA: TGTGCCAGCAGTTTATTCGGATGGTCAGGGGGCAGCGGGGAGCTGTTTTTT.

The chain carries TRBV5-1 and TRBJ2-5; 11 bases match TRBD2. After removal of 4 bases from V and 4 bases from J, the junction contained 3 bases not matched to a gene. The germline V gene encodes CDR1 SGHRS and CDR2 YFSETQ. CDR3 length: 14 amino acids. In DNA form, the CDR3 reads TGCGCCAGCAGCACGACTAGCGGGGCAGAGACCCAGTACTTC. It is translated as CASSTTSGAETQYF.

CDR3 DNA sequence: TGCGCCAGCAGCTTACTCCCGACAGACAACTATGGCTACACCTTC. It encodes CASSLLPTDNYGYTF. The rearrangement joins TRBV5-1 to TRBJ1-2; D possibly corresponds to TRBD1 (5 bases). Germline V gene lookup returns CDR1 SGHRS and CDR2 YFSETQ. Trimming took 2 bases from V and 2 from J, leaving 13 bases between them. CDR3 length equals 15 residues.

This clone was seen more than once but under ten times. The rearrangement links TRBV6-5 to TRBJ2-3, with D possibly matching TRBD1 (6 bases). This CDR3 is built from 14 residues. Germline V gene data show CDR1 as MNHEY and CDR2 as SVGAGI. Trimming took off 7 bases at V and 0 bases at J, with 11 bases between the two ends. The CDR3 region has the DNA TGTGCCAGCACCTTGGGACACAGCACAGATACGCAGTATTTT. This codes for CASTLGHSTDTQYF.

This chain links TRBV30 with TRBJ1-2; D is uncertain. The CDR3 length is 13 residues. V was cut by 1 base and J by 8 bases, with 14 bases left in between. The V gene's germline CDR1 is GTSNPN and CDR2 SVGIG (reference sequence). The CDR3 protein is CAWSGVVDEGYTF. CDR3 bases: TGTGCCTGGAGTGGAGTAGTTGATGAGGGCTACACCTTC.

In this sample, this clone turned up once. The CDR3 DNA reads as TGTGCCAGCAGCAAAGCAGTTGGCAGGGAGGCTCCTAACTATGGCTACACCTTC. As protein: CASSKAVGREAPNYGYTF. The chain links TRBV21-1 to TRBJ1-2. TRBV21-1 is annotated as a pseudogene. This CDR3 has 18 amino acids.

The genes are TRBV27 and TRBJ2-2; the D is unclear. The CDR3 runs 15 residues. Germline CDR1 and CDR2: MNHEY and SMNVEV (reference sequence). V lost 6 bases to trimming and J lost 9 bases, with 20 bases between them. The CDR3 DNA follows: TGTGCCAGCAGGCCTAGGTCCGACTCGACCCGGGAGCTGTTTTTT. Translated: CASRPRSDSTRELFF.

The chain is built from TRBV19 and TRBJ1-4; a weak D match, TRBD1 (6 bases). Trimming took off 5 bases at V and 2 bases at J, with 12 bases between the two ends. There are 15 residues in the CDR3. Germline CDR1 reads LNHDA; CDR2 reads SQIVND (reference sequence). CDR3 bases: TGTGCCAGTAGTCCCGACAGGCACACTAATGAAAAACTGTTTTTT. Translated: CASSPDRHTNEKLFF. Using reference TRBV19 and TRBJ1-4 for the parts outside the CDR3, the full variable domain is DGGITQSPKYLFRKEGQNVTLSCEQNLNHDAMYWYRQDPGQGLRLIYYSQIVNDFQKGDIAEGYSVSREKKESFPLTVTSAQKNPTAFYLCASSPDRHTNEKLFFGSGTQLSVL.

The CDR3 loop reads CASSPQQGAGDEQFF. The DNA for the CDR3 is TGTGCCAGCTCCCCCCAACAGGGGGCTGGCGATGAGCAGTTCTTC. The rearrangement uses TRBV18 and TRBJ2-1; TRBD1 aligns across 9 bases. The CDR3 extends over 15 amino acids. The V gene end was trimmed by 6 bases and the J gene end by 8 bases; junction bases not matched to a gene: 11. The germline gives CDR1 KGHSH, CDR2 LQKENI.

V usage is TRBV25-1 and J usage is TRBJ1-2; no reliable D call. The germline V gene encodes CDR1 MGHDK and CDR2 SYGVNS. V lost 3 bases and J lost 3, with 11 bases in between. This CDR3 region has 14 residues. CDR3 in DNA: TGTGCCAGCAGTGACGCCCCGCCGGACTATGGCTACACCTTC. Protein product: CASSDAPPDYGYTF.

The V gene is TRBV7-3, the J gene TRBJ1-5; perhaps TRBD1 as D (6 bases). Germline CDR1 and CDR2: SGHTA and FQGTGA. The CDR3 length is 13 residues. The ends were cut back, 5 bases at V and 7 bases at J, with 12 bases in the middle. The CDR3 DNA reads TGTGCCAGCAGCCCGAACAGGGACCAGCCCCAGCATTTT. Protein: CASSPNRDQPQHF. Looking up the rest from reference TRBV7-3 and TRBJ1-5 gives the full variable domain: GAGVSQTPSNKVTEKGKYVELRCDPISGHTALYWYRQSLGQGPEFLIYFQGTGAADDSGLPNDRFFAVRPEGSVSTLKIQRTERGDSAVYLCASSPNRDQPQHFGDGTRLSIL.